This TCR beta chain was observed in a study of blood T cell repertoires in COVID-19. Across the study: The origin of the acute and convalescent COVID-19 samples was the United States, Italy and Spain. T cells, B-cell-depleted T cells, or PBMCs provided the cDNA or gDNA that served as material.

In the source study's methods: How many nucleated cells were present was estimated from reference gene primer amplification. The protocol was immunoSEQ multiplex PCR, while the TCRdb copy is restricted to in-frame clones and leaves out a portion. That table is the source of V, J and clone size, and D and trimming were worked out from the DNA. The sample has 230,000 or so clones; roughly 84% are singletons. V lost 0 bases and J lost 0, with 14 bases in between. The CDR3 runs 17 residues. CDR1 and CDR2 (germline): SGHAT, FQDESV (reference sequence). The sequencing input was peripheral blood. The receptor's source is a man aged 45-65 years with active or convalescent COVID-19. This chain links TRBV11-1 with TRBJ1-1; maybe TRBD1 (5 bases). The CDR3 nucleotides are TGTGCCAGCAGCTTAGCCCGGGGAGGGACCATGAACACTGAAGCTTTCTTT. It yields the protein CASSLARGGTMNTEAFF.